This T cell receptor beta chain was sequenced in a study of post-analysis software for immune sequencing data. Turning to the study itself: Progressive-relapsing, secondary progressive and relapsing-remitting multiple sclerosis were among the disease courses included.

Every TCR beta cDNA library bore unique molecular identifiers. TCRdb processed the PCR reads anew with MiXCR; each CDR3 protein has one entry. The table records some 160,000 distinct CDR3 sequences, 36% of them present only once. Concerning this clonotype itself: Its antigen remains unknown.

General study points: A few TRBV segments were significantly more frequent in patients than in controls. TRBV5-6, TRBV5-1 and TRBV20-1 were among these segments.

This CDR3 has 14 residues. Germline V gives CDR1 LGHDT, CDR2 YNNKEL (reference sequence). Trimming took 3 bases from V and 10 from J, leaving 19 bases between them. The V gene is TRBV3-1, the J gene TRBJ2-7, with a tentative D call TRBD2 (6 bases). This clonotype was obtained from a girl aged 5 to 17 with multiple sclerosis. This specimen consisted of blood, obtained after autologous hematopoietic stem cell transplantation. DNA for the CDR3: TGTGCCAGCAGCCAGGGACTGCAGAGTATGGCCCAGTACTTC. This encodes CASSQGLQSMAQYF.